The next 3 T cell receptor beta chains were all read from a single sample in a study of PD-1 blockade in classical Hodgkin lymphoma. The patients all showed relapse after autologous stem cell transplantation, while their brentuximab vedotin exposure varied. The repertoire was sequenced with immunoSEQ multiplex PCR; TCRdb's copy has only in-frame clones and lacks some. The table lists over 35,000 clones, approximately 90% of them singletons. Material: peripheral blood mononuclear cells (PBMCs), obtained before the second cycle of nivolumab. Source of these receptors: a human donor with classical Hodgkin lymphoma.

The count of this clone is one. The chain has TRBV4-2 and TRBJ2-2, with 8 bases aligning to TRBD2. Per the germline V gene, CDR1 is LGHNA and CDR2 is YNFKEQ. After removal of 0 bases from V and 6 bases from J, the junction contained 6 bases not matched to a gene. CDR3 length: 16 residues. For the CDR3, the DNA is TGTGCCAGCAGCCAAGATAGGCTAGCGGGCGCCGGGGAGCTGTTTTTT. Translated: CASSQDRLAGAGELFF.

The genes are TRBV28 and TRBJ1-2; D is ambiguous. The CDR3 runs 14 residues. The V gene's germline CDR1 is MDHEN and CDR2 SYDVKM. Trimming took off 6 bases at V and 2 bases at J, with 13 bases between the two ends. The CDR3 is CASSDIPPNYGYTF. The CDR3 coding sequence is TGTGCCAGCAGCGATATACCCCCGAACTATGGCTACACCTTC.

The chain couples TRBV5-1 to TRBJ2-5; TRBD1 aligns across 7 bases. Trimming at V came to 4 bases and at J to 4 bases, leaving 10 bases not matched to a gene. This CDR3 region has 15 residues. Germline V CDR1 and CDR2: SGHRS, YFSETQ. CDR3 bases: TGCGCCAGCAGCACCGCACAGGGGTCAGGAGAGACCCAGTACTTC. The encoded protein is CASSTAQGSGETQYF.